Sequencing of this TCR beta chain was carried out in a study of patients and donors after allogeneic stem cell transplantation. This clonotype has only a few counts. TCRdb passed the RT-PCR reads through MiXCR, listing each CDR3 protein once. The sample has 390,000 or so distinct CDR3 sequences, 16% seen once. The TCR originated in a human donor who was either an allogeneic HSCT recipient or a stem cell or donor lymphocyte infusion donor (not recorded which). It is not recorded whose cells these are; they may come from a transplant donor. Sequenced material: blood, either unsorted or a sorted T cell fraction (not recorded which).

The CDR3 spells CSAFGYNEQFF. CDR3 DNA sequence: TGCAGTGCTTTCGGATACAATGAGCAGTTCTTC. The rearrangement joins TRBV20-1 to TRBJ2-1; D is unresolved. CDR1 is DFQATT and CDR2 is SNEGSKA in the germline V gene (reference sequence). Trimming removed 5 bases from V and 4 bases from J, with 6 bases in between. This CDR3 spans 11 amino acids.